The TCR beta chain described here comes from a study of T cell responses to AZD1222 COVID-19 vaccine. Overall study findings and caveats: Clonal diversity was possibly underestimated; the donors were predominantly white British and more often female. There were repertoire samples only from the period after the peak T cell response. As reported, nearly half of all spike-specific TCRs target variant regions that are unmutated.

Data came from immunoSEQ multiplex PCR; TCRdb stores just in-frame clones and leaves some out. The repertoire includes 90,000 to 150,000 clones, about nine tenths of them detected once, and about 2.5% sits in the top ten. CDR1 and CDR2 (germline): LGHNA, YSLEER. With 2 bases removed from V and 5 bases from J, the gap between germline ends came to 4 bases. The CDR3 sequence is 13 residues long. Note on this clone: Its antigen is as yet unknown.

Doses given second, at about 4 or about 12 weeks, were pooled. The chain joins TRBV4-3 to TRBJ1-6, with D unresolved. The receptor was isolated from an adult who received the AZD1222 COVID-19 vaccine. Sample: peripheral blood, taken 28 days after the second AZD1222 dose. The CDR3 region has the DNA TGCGCCAGCAGCCAATACCATAATTCACCCCTCCACTTT. Its translation is CASSQYHNSPLHF.